This T cell receptor (beta chain) was sequenced in a study of breast tumors, draining lymph nodes, adjacent tissues. Regarding the study as a whole: Compared with lymph nodes, tumors were less diverse; compared with nontumor tissue, more. Luminal-like breast cancer showed significantly greater tumor-nontumor repertoire similarity than basal-like breast cancer did.

The V end was cut by 1 base, the J end by 5 bases, with 14 bases between. The CDR3 contains 15 residues. Germline V gene lookup returns CDR1 DFQATT and CDR2 SNEGSKA (reference sequence). TCRdb independently ran MiXCR on the multiplex PCR reads; one entry per CDR3 protein. Of around 190,000 distinct CDR3 sequences detected, 25% to 40% appear once; the ten largest clones hold roughly 4.5%. Breast cancer patients provided tissue from their axillary draining lymph nodes. This clonotype was detected ten times or more. The target antigen is unknown. The chain recombines TRBV20-1 with TRBJ2-2; tentatively, D is TRBD2 (6 bases). The TCR was taken from a female donor with breast cancer. Some clones in this sample may be carry-over from other donors' samples. What was sequenced was axillary lymph node tissue. CDR3 region: CSARVLTSTTGELFF. The DNA for the CDR3 is TGCAGTGCTAGAGTATTGACTAGTACGACCGGGGAGCTGTTTTTT.